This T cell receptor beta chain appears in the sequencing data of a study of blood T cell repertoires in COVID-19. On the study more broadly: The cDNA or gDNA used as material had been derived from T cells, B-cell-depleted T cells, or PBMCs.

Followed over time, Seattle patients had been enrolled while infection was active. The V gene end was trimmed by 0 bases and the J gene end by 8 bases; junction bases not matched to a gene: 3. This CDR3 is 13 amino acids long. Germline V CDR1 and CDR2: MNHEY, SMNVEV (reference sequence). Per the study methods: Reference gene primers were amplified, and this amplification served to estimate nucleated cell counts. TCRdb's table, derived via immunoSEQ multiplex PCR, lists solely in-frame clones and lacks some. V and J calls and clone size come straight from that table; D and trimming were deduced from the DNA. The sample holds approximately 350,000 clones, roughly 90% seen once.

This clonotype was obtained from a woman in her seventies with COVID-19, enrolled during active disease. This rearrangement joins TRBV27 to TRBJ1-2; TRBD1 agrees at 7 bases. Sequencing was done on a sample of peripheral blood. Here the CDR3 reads CASSLSQGGGYTF. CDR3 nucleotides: TGTGCCAGCAGTTTATCACAAGGGGGCGGCTACACCTTC.